This T cell receptor beta chain was identified during a study of CD8+ T cells in alopecia areata. The wider study: The drug, tofacitinib, lasted 6 to 18 months, followed by 6 months off drug.

Regarding the study as a whole: Patients displayed less clarity in TCR sharing than mice, a finding possibly related to HLA.

The table lists this clone with a few counts. The antigen is unknown. TCR sequencing used cDNA made by reverse transcription of extracted RNA. Some clones are missing from TCRdb's copy, which holds only in-frame ones; the method was immunoSEQ multiplex PCR. Among roughly 97,000 clones, roughly 41% were seen once, and the ten largest hold roughly 1.3%. The V end lost 0 bases, the J end lost 3 bases, and 10 bases lay between the germline ends. The CDR3 has 15 amino acids. Germline lookup yields CDR1 SGHRS and CDR2 YFSETQ. The specimen sequenced was CD4+ T cells sorted from blood. The chain joins TRBV5-1 to TRBJ2-1; the D gene is possibly TRBD1 (5 bases). The clonotype originates from a human donor with alopecia areata. CDR3 coding DNA: TGCGCCAGCAGCTTGGGACAGAGATTCTACAATGAGCAGTTCTTC. It specifies CASSLGQRFYNEQFF.